This TCR beta chain was captured by sequencing in a study of CD8 T cells in Susac syndrome. This CDR3 is built from 13 residues. Trimming removed 0 bases from V and 10 bases from J, with 12 bases in between. Germline V gives CDR1 WSHSY, CDR2 SAAADI. An amount of RNA that ranged from roughly 0.5 to 1 ug was reverse transcribed with random hexamers. Across 54 Vbeta and 13 Jbeta, immunoSEQ multiplex PCR amplified TCR beta CDR3. A single record per CDR3 protein comes from TCRdb applying MiXCR to the immunoSEQ multiplex PCR reads. Of 200,000 to 300,000 distinct CDR3 sequences listed, just over 90% are singletons. From blood CD8+ and CD4+ T cells, TCR beta sequences were generated. This clonotype was found once.

The sequenced material came from CD4+ T cells from PBMCs. This receptor was identified in a human donor with multiple sclerosis. This chain uses TRBV10-2 with TRBJ1-1, with D possibly TRBD1 on 5 matching bases. CDR3 DNA: TGCGCCAGCAGTGAGTCGTTTGCAGGGTTAGCTTTCTTT. It translates to CASSESFAGLAFF.